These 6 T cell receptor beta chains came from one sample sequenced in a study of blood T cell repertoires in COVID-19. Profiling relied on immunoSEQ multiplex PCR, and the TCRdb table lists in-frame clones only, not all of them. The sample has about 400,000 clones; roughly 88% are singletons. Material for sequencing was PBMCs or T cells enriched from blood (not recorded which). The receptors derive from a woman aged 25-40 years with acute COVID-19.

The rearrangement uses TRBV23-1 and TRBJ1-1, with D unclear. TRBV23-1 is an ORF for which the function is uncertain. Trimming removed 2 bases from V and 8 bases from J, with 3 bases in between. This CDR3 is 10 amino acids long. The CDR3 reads CASSQAEAFF. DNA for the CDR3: TGCGCCAGCAGTCAAGCGGAAGCTTTCTTT.

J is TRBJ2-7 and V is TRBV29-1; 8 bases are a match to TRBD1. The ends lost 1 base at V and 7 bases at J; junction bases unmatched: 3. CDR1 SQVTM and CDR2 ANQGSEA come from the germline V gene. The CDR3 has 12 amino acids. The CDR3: CSVEATGGEQYF. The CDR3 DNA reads TGCAGCGTTGAAGCTACAGGGGGAGAGCAGTACTTC.

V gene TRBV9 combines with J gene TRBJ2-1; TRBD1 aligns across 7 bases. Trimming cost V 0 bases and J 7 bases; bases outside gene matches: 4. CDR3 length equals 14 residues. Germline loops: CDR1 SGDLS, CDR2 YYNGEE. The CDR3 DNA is TGTGCCAGCAGCGTAGGGGACAGAGAAAATGAGCAGTTCTTC. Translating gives CASSVGDRENEQFF.

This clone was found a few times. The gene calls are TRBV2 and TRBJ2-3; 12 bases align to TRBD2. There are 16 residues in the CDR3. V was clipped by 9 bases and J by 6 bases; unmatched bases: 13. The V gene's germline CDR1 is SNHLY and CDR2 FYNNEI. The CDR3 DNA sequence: TGTGCCAGTTCGAGGACTAGCGGGATTTTGGGGGATACGCAGTATTTT. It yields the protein CASSRTSGILGDTQYF.

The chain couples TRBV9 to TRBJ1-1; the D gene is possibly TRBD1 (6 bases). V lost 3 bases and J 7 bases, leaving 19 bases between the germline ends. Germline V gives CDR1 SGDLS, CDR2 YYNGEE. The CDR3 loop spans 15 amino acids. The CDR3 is CASSAGGAGTVEAFF. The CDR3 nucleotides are TGTGCCAGCAGCGCCGGGGGGGCTGGAACAGTTGAAGCTTTCTTT.

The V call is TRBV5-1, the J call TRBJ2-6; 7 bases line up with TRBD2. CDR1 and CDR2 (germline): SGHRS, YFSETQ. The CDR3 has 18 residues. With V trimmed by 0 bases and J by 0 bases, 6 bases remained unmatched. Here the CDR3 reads CASSLEASGLSGANVLTF. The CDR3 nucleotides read TGCGCCAGCAGCTTGGAGGCTAGCGGTCTCTCTGGGGCCAACGTCCTGACTTTC.